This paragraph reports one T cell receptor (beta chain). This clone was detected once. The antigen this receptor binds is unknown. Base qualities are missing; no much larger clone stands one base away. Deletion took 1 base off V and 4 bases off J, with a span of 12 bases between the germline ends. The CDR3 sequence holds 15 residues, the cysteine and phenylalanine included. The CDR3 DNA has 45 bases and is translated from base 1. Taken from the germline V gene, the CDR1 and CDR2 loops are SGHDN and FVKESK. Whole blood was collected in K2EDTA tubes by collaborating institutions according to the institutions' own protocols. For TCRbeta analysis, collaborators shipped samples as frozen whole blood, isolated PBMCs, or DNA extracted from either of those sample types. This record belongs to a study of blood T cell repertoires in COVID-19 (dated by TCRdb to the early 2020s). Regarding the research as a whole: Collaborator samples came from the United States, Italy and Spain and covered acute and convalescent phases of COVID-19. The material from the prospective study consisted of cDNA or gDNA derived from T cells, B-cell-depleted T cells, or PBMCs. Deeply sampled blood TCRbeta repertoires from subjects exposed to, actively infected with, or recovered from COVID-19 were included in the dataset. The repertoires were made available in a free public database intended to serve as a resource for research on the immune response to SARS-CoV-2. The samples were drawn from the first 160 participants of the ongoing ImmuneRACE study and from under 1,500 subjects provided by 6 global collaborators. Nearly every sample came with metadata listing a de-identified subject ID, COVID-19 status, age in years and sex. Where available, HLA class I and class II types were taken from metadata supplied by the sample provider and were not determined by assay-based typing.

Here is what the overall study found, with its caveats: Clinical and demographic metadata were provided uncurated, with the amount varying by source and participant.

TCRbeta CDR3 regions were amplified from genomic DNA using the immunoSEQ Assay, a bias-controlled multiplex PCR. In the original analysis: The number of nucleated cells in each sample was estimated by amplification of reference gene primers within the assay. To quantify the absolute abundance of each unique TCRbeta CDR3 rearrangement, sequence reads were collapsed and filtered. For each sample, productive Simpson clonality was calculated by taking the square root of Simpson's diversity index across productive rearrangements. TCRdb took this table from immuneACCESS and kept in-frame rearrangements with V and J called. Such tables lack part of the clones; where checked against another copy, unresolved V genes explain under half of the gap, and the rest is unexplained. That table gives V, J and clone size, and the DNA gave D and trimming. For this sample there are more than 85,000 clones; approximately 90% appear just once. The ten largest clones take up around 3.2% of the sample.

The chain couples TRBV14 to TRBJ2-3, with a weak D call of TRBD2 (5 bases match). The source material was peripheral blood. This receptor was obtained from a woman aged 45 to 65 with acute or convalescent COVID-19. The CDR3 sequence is CASSQGAGWSDTQYF. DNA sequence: TGTGCCAGCAGCCAAGGGGCGGGCTGGTCAGATACGCAGTATTTT.